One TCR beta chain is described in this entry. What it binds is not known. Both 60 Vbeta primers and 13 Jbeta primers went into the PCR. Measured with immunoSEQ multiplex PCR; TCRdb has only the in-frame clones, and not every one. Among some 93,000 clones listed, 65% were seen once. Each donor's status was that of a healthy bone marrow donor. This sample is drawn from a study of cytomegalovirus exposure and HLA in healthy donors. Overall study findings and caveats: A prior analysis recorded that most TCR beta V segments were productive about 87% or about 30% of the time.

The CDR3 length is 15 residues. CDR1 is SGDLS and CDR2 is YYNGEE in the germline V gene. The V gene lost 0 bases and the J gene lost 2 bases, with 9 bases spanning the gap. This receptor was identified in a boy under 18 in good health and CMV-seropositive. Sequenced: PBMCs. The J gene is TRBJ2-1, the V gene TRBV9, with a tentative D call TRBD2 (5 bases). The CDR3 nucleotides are TGTGCCAGCAGCGTAGCGGGGAACACCTACAATGAGCAGTTCTTC. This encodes CASSVAGNTYNEQFF.